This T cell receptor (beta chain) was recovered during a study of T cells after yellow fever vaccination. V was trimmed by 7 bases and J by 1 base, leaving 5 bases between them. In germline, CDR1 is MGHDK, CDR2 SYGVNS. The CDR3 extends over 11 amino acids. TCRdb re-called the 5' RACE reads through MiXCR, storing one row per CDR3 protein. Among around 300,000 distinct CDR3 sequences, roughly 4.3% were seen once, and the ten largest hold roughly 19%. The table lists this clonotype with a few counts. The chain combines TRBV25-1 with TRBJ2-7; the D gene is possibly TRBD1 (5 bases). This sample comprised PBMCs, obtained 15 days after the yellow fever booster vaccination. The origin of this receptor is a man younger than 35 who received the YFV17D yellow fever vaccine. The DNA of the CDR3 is TGTGCCAGCACAGGGTCCTACGAGCAGTACTTC. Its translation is CASTGSYEQYF.